Presented here are 26 T cell receptor beta chains from one specimen sequenced in a study of T cell changes during pregnancy in multiple sclerosis (dated 2019 in TCRdb). Library prep was done by the immunoSEQ multiplex PCR assay. TCRdb stores this immuneACCESS table with in-frame sequences only. Part of the clones is absent; in the studies checked, under half of the shortfall reflects unresolved V genes, and no reason is known for the rest. The sample table contains tens of thousands of clones; only one count was recorded for 92% of them. 4.5% to 5.5% of the sample comes from the top ten. The sample consisted of peripheral blood, taken in the first trimester of pregnancy. Every receptor here comes from a female donor in good health, enrolled as a control in a pregnancy study.

This rearrangement joins TRBV7-2 to TRBJ1-4; perhaps TRBD1 as D (6 bases). The CDR3 extends over 14 amino acids. Germline values: CDR1 SGHTA, CDR2 FQGNSA. The V end was cut by 5 bases, the J end by 1 base, with 8 bases between. For the CDR3, the DNA is TGTGCCAGCAGCCGCAGGGGAACTAATGAAAAACTGTTTTTT. It translates to CASSRRGTNEKLFF.

This clone was detected once. The rearrangement joins TRBV6-5 to TRBJ1-1, with D possibly being TRBD1 (6 bases). Trimming pared 6 bases from V and 1 base from J, leaving 12 bases between. The germline V gene encodes CDR1 MNHEY and CDR2 SVGAGI. The CDR3 covers 14 residues. Written as DNA, the CDR3 is TGTGCCAGCAGCTCCGGACAGTCGAACACTGAAGCTTTCTTT. Translation gives CASSSGQSNTEAFF.

The rearrangement uses TRBV10-3 and TRBJ2-4; 10 bases align to TRBD2. The V gene end was trimmed by 0 bases and the J gene end by 1 base; junction bases not matched to a gene: 3. Germline CDR1 and CDR2: ENHRY and SYGVKD. The CDR3 consists of 17 residues. This chain's CDR3 is CAISESSGREAKNIQYF. In DNA, the CDR3 is TGTGCCATCAGTGAGTCGAGCGGGAGGGAGGCCAAAAACATTCAGTACTTC.

With respect to this clone: Germline is not matched at one junction end, which may reflect a read error. V usage is TRBV7-7 and J usage is TRBJ2-5, with TRBD2 identical over 10 bases. The germline gives CDR1 SSHAT, CDR2 FNYEAQ (reference sequence). This CDR3 spans 17 amino acids. The CDR3 DNA is TGTGCTAGCAGCTCAGGTGAACTAGCGGGGATCCGAGAGACCCAGTACTTC. Translating gives CASSSGELAGIRETQYF.

The CDR3 reads CATSRDLSGQLNSPLHF. DNA for the CDR3: TGTGCCACCAGCAGAGATCTCTCGGGACAGCTAAATTCACCCCTCCACTTT. This chain uses TRBV15 with TRBJ1-6; 7 bases fit TRBD1. Germline values: CDR1 LNHNV, CDR2 YYDKDF (reference sequence). J lost 7 bases, V lost 0 bases, and 9 bases had no gene match. CDR3 length equals 17 residues.

The chain links TRBV7-9 to TRBJ1-1; D gene unclear. The CDR3 has 14 amino acids. The V end was cut by 5 bases, the J end by 8 bases, with 18 bases between. The V gene's germline CDR1 is SEHNR and CDR2 FQNEAQ (reference sequence). This CDR3 reads CASSPQTGRTEAFF. The CDR3 DNA reads as TGTGCCAGCAGCCCCCAAACCGGGAGAACCGAAGCTTTCTTT.

The chain carries TRBV27 and TRBJ2-1; D not resolved. The CDR3 sequence is 14 residues long. Per the germline V gene, CDR1 is MNHEY and CDR2 is SMNVEV (reference sequence). V lost 5 bases, J lost 0 bases, and 8 bases lay in between. CDR3 region: CASSRSSSYNEQFF. CDR3 in DNA: TGTGCCAGCAGTCGGAGCAGCTCCTACAATGAGCAGTTCTTC.

A word on this clone: The junction and the germline gene differ at one end; a read error may be behind it. This chain links TRBV14 with TRBJ1-1, with unresolved D. The CDR3 runs 14 residues. Germline loops: CDR1 SGHDN, CDR2 FVKESK. CDR3 in amino acids: CASSQARANSEAFF. CDR3 DNA sequence: TGTGCCAGCAGCCAAGCACGAGCGAACTCTGAAGCTTTCTTT.

The V and J genes are TRBV2 and TRBJ2-2, with TRBD1 matching 8 bases. The germline V gene encodes CDR1 SNHLY and CDR2 FYNNEI. The CDR3 sequence is 13 residues long. V gave up 9 bases and J gave up 5 bases; unmatched junction bases: 5. The CDR3 sequence is CASLQGGTGELFF. The CDR3 nucleotides are TGTGCCAGTTTACAGGGGGGAACCGGGGAGCTGTTTTTT.

This sequence joins TRBV2 and TRBJ1-3; D ambiguous. The V end was cut by 1 base, the J end by 3 bases, with 7 bases between. The germline gives CDR1 SNHLY, CDR2 FYNNEI. There are 14 residues in the CDR3. CDR3 nucleotides: TGTGCCAGCAGTGAAGTGGCAGTTGGAAACACCATATATTTT. Translation: CASSEVAVGNTIYF. Drawing the rest from reference TRBV2 and TRBJ1-3, the complete variable domain is EPEVTQTPSHQVTQMGQEVILRCVPISNHLYFYWYRQILGQKVEFLVSFYNNEISEKSEIFDDQFSVERPDGSNFTLKIRSTKLEDSAMYFCASSEVAVGNTIYFGEGSWLTVV.

This clone turned up a few times. This sequence joins TRBV19 and TRBJ1-1; D is unresolved. There are 14 residues in the CDR3. V was cut by 5 bases and J by 3 bases, with 13 bases left in between. Germline CDR1 LNHDA, CDR2 SQIVND (reference sequence). Written as DNA, the CDR3 is TGTGCCAGTAGTCTCCCCGAGAGGCACACTGAAGCTTTCTTT. Translation: CASSLPERHTEAFF.

V usage is TRBV11-3 and J usage is TRBJ2-1, with D maybe TRBD1 (7 bases). Germline V gene data show CDR1 as SGHNT and CDR2 as YENEEA. The CDR3 contains 19 residues. Trimming shortened V by 5 bases and J by 1 base, and 24 bases separated the two germline ends. CDR3 protein: CASSPVGGGGRSSYNEQFF. CDR3 bases: TGTGCCAGCAGCCCGGTTGGAGGGGGCGGTAGAAGTTCCTACAATGAGCAGTTCTTC.

This clone came up once. The chain uses TRBV5-1 and TRBJ2-1, with TRBD1 matching over 10 bases. Germline assignment: CDR1 SGHRS and CDR2 YFSETQ. This CDR3 has 16 amino acids. Trimming cost V 3 bases and J 5 bases; bases outside gene matches: 8. CDR3 sequence reads: CASSWGTGVIDNEQFF. The CDR3 DNA reads as TGCGCCAGCAGCTGGGGGACAGGGGTTATCGACAATGAGCAGTTCTTC.

V gene TRBV30 combines with J gene TRBJ2-2; D not certain. The CDR3 runs 13 residues. Germline V CDR1 and CDR2: GTSNPN, SVGIG (reference sequence). V was trimmed by 1 base and J by 4 bases, leaving 7 bases between them. The CDR3 is CAWSDLLTGELFF. CDR3 nucleotides: TGTGCCTGGAGTGACCTACTCACCGGGGAGCTGTTTTTT.

The CDR3 region has the DNA TGCAGCGTCGACCCGGGACAGTCTACCTCCGAGCAGTACTTC. As protein: CSVDPGQSTSEQYF. V gene TRBV29-1 combines with J gene TRBJ2-7; 7 nucleotides match TRBD1. Per the germline V gene, CDR1 is SQVTM and CDR2 is ANQGSEA. The CDR3 extends over 14 amino acids. V shed 6 bases and J 6 bases; nucleotides not matched to a gene: 14.

The genes are TRBV10-3 and TRBJ2-7; a possible D gene is TRBD2 (7 bases). Germline CDR1 reads ENHRY; CDR2 reads SYGVKD. The CDR3 is made up of 14 amino acids. With 9 bases removed from V and 6 bases from J, the gap between germline ends came to 21 bases. Here the CDR3 DNA reads TGTGCCATTCGACAAGGGGGGGAGAAGCTCGAGCAGTACTTC. It codes for CAIRQGGEKLEQYF.

The J gene is TRBJ2-3, the V gene TRBV7-9; TRBD2 matches 8 bases. CDR3 length: 18 amino acids. Unmatched junction bases numbered 12, after V lost 4 bases and J lost 0 bases. CDR1 SEHNR and CDR2 FQNEAQ come from the germline V gene (reference sequence). The CDR3 spells CASSSERGLGSSTDTQYF. As DNA, the CDR3 is TGTGCCAGCAGCTCCGAACGGGGACTAGGGTCTAGCACAGATACGCAGTATTTT.

The V and J genes are TRBV11-2 and TRBJ2-2; D is uncertain. Germline V gene data show CDR1 as SGHAT and CDR2 as FQNNGV. The CDR3 has 15 amino acids. V was cut by 1 base and J by 3 bases, with 9 bases left in between. CDR3 in amino acids: CASSLVKFDTGELFF. The CDR3 DNA reads as TGTGCCAGCAGCTTAGTCAAATTTGACACCGGGGAGCTGTTTTTT.

V usage is TRBV10-1 and J usage is TRBJ2-2, with 8 bases identical to TRBD2. In germline, CDR1 is WNHNN, CDR2 SYGVQD (reference sequence). The length of the CDR3 is 17 residues. The ends lost 4 bases at V and 0 bases at J; junction bases unmatched: 7. CDR3 loop: CASSARRLASNTGELFF. In DNA, the CDR3 is TGCGCCAGCAGTGCCCGTCGACTAGCGTCGAACACCGGGGAGCTGTTTTTT.

The chain links TRBV5-1 to TRBJ1-1, with a tentative D call TRBD1 (5 bases). Germline CDR1 and CDR2: SGHRS and YFSETQ. The CDR3 sequence is 15 residues long. V was trimmed by 0 bases and J by 0 bases, leaving 9 bases between them. The CDR3 sequence: CASSLVEGLNTEAFF. CDR3 DNA sequence: TGCGCCAGCAGCTTGGTGGAGGGGTTGAACACTGAAGCTTTCTTT.

As DNA, the CDR3 is TGCGCCAGCAGCCGCGGAGATGCAACTAATGAAAAACTGTTTTTT. Its protein is CASSRGDATNEKLFF. V usage is TRBV4-3 and J usage is TRBJ1-4; D unclear. The CDR3 has 15 amino acids. V shed 4 bases and J shed 0 bases, with 9 bases lying between them. In germline, CDR1 is LGHNA, CDR2 YSLEER.

V usage is TRBV11-3 and J usage is TRBJ2-5, with D possibly matching TRBD1 (6 bases). Germline V gene sequence: CDR1 SGHNT, CDR2 YENEEA. Trimming removed 5 bases from V and 1 base from J, with 14 bases in between. This CDR3 region has 15 residues. The CDR3 region has the DNA TGTGCCAGCAGCCCTGACAGGTTGGGCCAAGAGACCCAGTACTTC. Protein: CASSPDRLGQETQYF.

The chain employs TRBV7-8 and TRBJ1-1; a possible D gene is TRBD1 (5 bases). This CDR3 is 16 amino acids long. V shed 4 bases and J shed 3 bases, with 18 bases lying between them. Germline loops: CDR1 SGHVS, CDR2 FQNEAQ. CDR3 residues: CASSSLGTPAHTEAFF. The CDR3 DNA follows: TGTGCCAGCAGCTCACTTGGGACTCCAGCCCACACTGAAGCTTTCTTT.

The V gene is TRBV10-3, the J gene TRBJ2-3, with 9 bases aligning to TRBD2. Germline values: CDR1 ENHRY, CDR2 SYGVKD. CDR3 length equals 14 residues. The V and J ends lost 6 bases and 4 bases, in that order; junction bases with no gene match: 5. For the CDR3, the DNA is TGTGCCATCAGGGTAGCGGGAGTTCCAGATACGCAGTATTTT. Translating gives CAIRVAGVPDTQYF.

This chain joins TRBV5-1 and TRBJ2-2, with 8 positions matching TRBD1. There are 14 residues in the CDR3. Germline values: CDR1 SGHRS, CDR2 YFSETQ. V gave up 4 bases and J gave up 7 bases; unmatched junction bases: 6. In DNA form, the CDR3 reads TGCGCCAGCAGCGTGGACAGGGCGGGCGGGGAGCTGTTTTTT. Its protein is CASSVDRAGGELFF.

The V gene is TRBV6-4, the J gene TRBJ2-3; 14 nucleotides match TRBD2. The V gene end was trimmed by 2 bases and the J gene end by 5 bases; junction bases not matched to a gene: 6. The length of the CDR3 is 17 residues. Germline V lookup: CDR1 MRHNA, CDR2 SNTAGT. The CDR3 loop is CASSDPGLAGAKDTQYF. The CDR3 DNA is TGTGCCAGCAGTGACCCGGGACTAGCGGGAGCGAAAGATACGCAGTATTTT.